This T cell receptor (beta chain) was sequenced for a study of radiotherapy plus CTLA-4 blockade in lung cancer. On the study more broadly: Around 20% of enrolled patients responded objectively, and more than 25% had disease control.

Study observations and caveats: Increased serum interferon-beta after radiation also reportedly predicted response strongly. Following radiotherapy plus ipilimumab, tumor-derived TCR clones expanded in the blood.

Trimming removed 5 bases from V and 1 base from J; junction bases left unmatched: 11. CDR1 is MDHEN, CDR2 SYDVKM, per germline. The CDR3 totals 17 residues. Concerning this clone itself: Its cognate antigen is unknown.

Ipilimumab CTLA-4 blockade and focal radiation were given to patients with chemo-refractory metastatic non-small-cell lung cancer. Assay: immunoSEQ multiplex PCR; the TCRdb copy retains only in-frame clones and omits some. The sample holds tens of thousands of clones; 65% to 85% are singletons and the top ten take 11%. Source: peripheral blood, taken from a patient treated with radiotherapy plus ipilimumab. The sequence came from a human donor with non-small cell lung cancer who had stable disease on radiotherapy plus ipilimumab. This chain uses TRBV28 with TRBJ1-5; 7 positions match TRBD1. Here the CDR3 reads CASSKTGLGGSNQPQHF. Here the CDR3 DNA reads TGTGCCAGCAGTAAGACAGGGTTGGGAGGAAGCAATCAGCCCCAGCATTTT.